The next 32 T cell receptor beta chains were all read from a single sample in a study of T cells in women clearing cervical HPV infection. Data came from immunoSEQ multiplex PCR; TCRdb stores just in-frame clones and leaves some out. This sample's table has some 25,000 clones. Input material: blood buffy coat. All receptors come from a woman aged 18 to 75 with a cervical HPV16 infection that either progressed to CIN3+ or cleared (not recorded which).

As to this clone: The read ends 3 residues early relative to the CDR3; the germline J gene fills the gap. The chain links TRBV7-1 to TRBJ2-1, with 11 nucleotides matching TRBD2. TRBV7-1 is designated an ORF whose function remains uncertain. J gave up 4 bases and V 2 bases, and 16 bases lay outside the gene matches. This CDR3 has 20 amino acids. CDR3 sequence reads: CASSSISGRAIRLRYNEQFF. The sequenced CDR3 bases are TGTGCCAGCAGCTCAATTAGCGGGAGGGCGATCAGGTTACGTTACAATGAG.

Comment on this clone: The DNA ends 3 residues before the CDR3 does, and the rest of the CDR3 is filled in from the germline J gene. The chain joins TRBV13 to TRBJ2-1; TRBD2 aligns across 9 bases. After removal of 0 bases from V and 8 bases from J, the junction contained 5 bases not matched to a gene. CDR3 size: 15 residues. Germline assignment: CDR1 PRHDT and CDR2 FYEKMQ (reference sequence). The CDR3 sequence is CASSLGAGGGDEQFF. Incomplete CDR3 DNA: TGTGCCAGCAGCTTAGGGGCGGGAGGGGGGGATGAG.

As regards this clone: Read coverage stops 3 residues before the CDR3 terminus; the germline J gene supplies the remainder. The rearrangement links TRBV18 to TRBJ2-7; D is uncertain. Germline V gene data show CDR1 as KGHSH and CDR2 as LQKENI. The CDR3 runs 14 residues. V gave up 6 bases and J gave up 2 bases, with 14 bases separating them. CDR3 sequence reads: CASSREQATYEQYF. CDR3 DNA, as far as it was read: TGTGCCAGCTCCCGAGAGCAAGCAACCTACGAG. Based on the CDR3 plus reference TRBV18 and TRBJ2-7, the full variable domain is NAGVMQNPRHLVRRRGQEARLRCSPMKGHSHVYWYRQLPEEGLKFMVYLQKENIIDESGMPKERFSAEFPKEGPSILRIQQVVRGDSAAYFCASSREQATYEQYFGPGTRLTVT.

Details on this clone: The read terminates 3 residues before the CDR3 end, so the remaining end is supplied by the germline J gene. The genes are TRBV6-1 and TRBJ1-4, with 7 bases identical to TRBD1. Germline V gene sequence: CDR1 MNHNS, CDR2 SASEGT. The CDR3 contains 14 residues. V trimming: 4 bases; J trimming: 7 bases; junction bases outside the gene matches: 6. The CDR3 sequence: CASSGSGQLEKLFF. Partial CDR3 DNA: TGTGCCAGCAGTGGTTCGGGACAGCTTGAAAAA.

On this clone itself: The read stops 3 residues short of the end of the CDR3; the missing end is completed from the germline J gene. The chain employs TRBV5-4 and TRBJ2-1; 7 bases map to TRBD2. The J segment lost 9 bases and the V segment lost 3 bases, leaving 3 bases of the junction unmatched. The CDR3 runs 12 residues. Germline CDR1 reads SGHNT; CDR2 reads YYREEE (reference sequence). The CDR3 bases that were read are TGTGCCAGCAGCTCGCGGGAGACTGAG. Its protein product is CASSSRETE. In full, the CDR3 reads CASSSRETEQFF.

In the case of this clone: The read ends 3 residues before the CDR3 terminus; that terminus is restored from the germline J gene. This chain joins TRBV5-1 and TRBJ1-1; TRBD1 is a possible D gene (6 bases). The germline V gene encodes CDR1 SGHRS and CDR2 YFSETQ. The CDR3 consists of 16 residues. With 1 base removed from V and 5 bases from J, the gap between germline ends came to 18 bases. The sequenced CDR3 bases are TGCGCCAGCAGCTTGTGGAGGGGGTCGTTGCGGACTGAA. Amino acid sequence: CASSLWRGSLRTE. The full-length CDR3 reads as CASSLWRGSLRTEAFF.

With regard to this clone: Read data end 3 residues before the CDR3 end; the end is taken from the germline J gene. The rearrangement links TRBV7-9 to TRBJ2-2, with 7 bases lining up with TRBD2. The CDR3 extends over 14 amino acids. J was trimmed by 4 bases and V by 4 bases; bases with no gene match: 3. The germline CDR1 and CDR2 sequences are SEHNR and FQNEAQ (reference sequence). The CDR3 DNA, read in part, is TGTGCCAGCAGCTCTAGCGGAAGCACCGGGGAG. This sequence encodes CASSSSGSTGE. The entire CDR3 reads CASSSSGSTGELFF.

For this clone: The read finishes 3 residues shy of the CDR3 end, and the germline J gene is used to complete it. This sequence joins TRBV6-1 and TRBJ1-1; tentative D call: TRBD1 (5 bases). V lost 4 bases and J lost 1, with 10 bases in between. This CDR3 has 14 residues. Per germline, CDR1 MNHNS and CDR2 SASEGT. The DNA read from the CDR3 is TGTGCCAGCAGTGCAGATCAGGGGAACACTGAA. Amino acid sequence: CASSADQGNTE. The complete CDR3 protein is CASSADQGNTEAFF.

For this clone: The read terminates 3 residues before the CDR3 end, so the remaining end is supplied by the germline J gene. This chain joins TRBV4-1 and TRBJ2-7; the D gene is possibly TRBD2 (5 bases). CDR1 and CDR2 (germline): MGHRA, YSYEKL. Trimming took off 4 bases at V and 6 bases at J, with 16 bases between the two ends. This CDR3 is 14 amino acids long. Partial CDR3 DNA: TGCGCCAGCAGCCCGCGGACCCTAAGCGGCGAG. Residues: CASSPRTLSGE. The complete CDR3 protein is CASSPRTLSGEQYF.

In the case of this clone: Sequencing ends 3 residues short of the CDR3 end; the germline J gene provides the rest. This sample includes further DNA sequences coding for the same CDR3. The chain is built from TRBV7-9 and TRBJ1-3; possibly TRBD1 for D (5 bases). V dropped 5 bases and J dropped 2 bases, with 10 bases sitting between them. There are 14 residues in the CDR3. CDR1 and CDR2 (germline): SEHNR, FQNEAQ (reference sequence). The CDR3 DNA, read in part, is TGTGCCAGCAGCCGCGGGGACGCTGGAAACACC. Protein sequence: CASSRGDAGNT. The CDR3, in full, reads CASSRGDAGNTIYF.

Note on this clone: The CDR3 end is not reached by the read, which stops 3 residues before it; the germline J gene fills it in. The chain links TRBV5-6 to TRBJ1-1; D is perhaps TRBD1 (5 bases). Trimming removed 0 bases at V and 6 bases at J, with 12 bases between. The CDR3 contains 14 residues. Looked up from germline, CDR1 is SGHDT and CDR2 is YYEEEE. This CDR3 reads CASSLGVRASEAFF. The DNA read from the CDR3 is TGTGCCAGCAGCTTGGGGGTCAGGGCCTCTGAA.

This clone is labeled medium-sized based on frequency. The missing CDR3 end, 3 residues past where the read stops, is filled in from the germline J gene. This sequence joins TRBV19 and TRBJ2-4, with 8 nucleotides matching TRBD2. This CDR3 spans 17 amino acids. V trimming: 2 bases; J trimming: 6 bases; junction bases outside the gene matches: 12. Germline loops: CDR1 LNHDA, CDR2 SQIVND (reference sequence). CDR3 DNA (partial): TGTGCCAGTAGTATACCTCCAGCGGGAGTAAAGGGAAACATT. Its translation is CASSIPPAGVKGNI. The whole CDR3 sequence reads CASSIPPAGVKGNIQYF.

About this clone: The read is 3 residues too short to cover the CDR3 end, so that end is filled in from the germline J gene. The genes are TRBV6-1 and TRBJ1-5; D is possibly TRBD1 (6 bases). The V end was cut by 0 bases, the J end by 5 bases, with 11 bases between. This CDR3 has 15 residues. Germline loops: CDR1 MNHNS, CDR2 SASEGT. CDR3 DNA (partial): TGTGCCAGCAGTGAAGCAGGGGGAGGCCATCAGCCC. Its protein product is CASSEAGGGHQP. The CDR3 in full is CASSEAGGGHQPQHF.

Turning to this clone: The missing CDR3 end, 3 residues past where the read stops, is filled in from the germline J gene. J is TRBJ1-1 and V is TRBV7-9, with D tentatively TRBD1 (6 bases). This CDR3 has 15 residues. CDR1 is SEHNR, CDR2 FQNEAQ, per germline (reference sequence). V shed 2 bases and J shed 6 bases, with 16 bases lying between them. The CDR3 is CASSLLGQDWAEAFF. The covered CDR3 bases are TGTGCCAGCAGCTTACTGGGACAAGATTGGGCTGAA.

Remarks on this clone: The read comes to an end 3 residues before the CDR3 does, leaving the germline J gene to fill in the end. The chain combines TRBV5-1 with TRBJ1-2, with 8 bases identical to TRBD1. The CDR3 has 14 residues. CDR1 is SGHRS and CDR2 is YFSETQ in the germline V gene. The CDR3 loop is CASSLAGTGGGYTF. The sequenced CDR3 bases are TGCGCCAGCAGCTTGGCTGGGACAGGCGGAGGC.

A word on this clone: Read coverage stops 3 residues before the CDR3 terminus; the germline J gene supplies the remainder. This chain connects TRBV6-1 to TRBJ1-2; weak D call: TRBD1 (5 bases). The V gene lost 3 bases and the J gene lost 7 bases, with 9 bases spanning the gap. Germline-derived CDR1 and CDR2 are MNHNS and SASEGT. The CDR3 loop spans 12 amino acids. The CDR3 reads CASSESGFGYTF. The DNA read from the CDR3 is TGTGCCAGCAGTGAGTCAGGGTTTGGC.

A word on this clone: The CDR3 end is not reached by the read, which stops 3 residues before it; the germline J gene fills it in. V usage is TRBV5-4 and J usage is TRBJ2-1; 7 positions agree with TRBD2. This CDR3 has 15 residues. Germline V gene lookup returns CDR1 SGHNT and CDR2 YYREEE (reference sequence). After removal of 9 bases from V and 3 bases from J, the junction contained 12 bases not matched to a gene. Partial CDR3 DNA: TGTGCCACCCGTAGAGGCGGGAGTAGCTACAATGAG. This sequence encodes CATRRGGSSYNE. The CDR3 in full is CATRRGGSSYNEQFF.

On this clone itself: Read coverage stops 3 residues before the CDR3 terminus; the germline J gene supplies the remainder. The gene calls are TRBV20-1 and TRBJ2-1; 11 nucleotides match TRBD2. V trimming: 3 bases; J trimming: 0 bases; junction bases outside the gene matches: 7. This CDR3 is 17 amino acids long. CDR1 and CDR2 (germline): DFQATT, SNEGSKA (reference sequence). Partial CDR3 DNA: TGCAGTGCTAGCCAATTTAGCGGGAGGGCCTCCTACAATGAG. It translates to CSASQFSGRASYNE. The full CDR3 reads CSASQFSGRASYNEQFF.

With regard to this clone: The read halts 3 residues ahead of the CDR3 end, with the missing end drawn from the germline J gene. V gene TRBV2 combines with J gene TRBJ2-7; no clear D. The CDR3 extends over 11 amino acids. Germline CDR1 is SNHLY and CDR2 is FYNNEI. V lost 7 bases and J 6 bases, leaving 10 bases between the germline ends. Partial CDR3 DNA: TGTGCCAGCACCGTAAAACTCGAG. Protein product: CASTVKLE. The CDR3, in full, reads CASTVKLEQYF.

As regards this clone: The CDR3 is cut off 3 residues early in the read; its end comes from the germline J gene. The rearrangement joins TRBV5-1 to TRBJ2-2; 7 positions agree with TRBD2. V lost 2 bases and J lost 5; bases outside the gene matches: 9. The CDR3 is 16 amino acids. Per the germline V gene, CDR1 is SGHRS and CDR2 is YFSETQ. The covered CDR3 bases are TGCGCCAGCAGCTTCATACCAGGGAGGGCAACCGGGGAG. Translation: CASSFIPGRATGE. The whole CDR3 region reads CASSFIPGRATGELFF.

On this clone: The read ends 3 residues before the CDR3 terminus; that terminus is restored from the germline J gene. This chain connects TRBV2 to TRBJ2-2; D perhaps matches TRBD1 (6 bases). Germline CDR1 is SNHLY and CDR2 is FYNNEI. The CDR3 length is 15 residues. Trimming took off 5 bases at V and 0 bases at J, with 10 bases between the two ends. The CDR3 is CASSTGLANTGELFF. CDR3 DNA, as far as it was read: TGTGCCAGCAGTACAGGGTTAGCGAACACCGGGGAG.

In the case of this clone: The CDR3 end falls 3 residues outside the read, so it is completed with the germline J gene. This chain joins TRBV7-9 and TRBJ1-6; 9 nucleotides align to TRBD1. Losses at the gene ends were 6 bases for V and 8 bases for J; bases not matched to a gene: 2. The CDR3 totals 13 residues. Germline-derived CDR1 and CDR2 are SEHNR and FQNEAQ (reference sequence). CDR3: CASRRTGDSPLHF. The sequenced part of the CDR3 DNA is TGTGCCAGCAGACGGACAGGGGATTCACCC.

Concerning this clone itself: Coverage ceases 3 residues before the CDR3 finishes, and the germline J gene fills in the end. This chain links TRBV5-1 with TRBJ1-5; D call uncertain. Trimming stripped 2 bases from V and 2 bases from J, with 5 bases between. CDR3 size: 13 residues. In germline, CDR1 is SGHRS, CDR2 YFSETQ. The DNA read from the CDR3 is TGCGCCAGCAGCTTATTAGGCAATCAGCCC. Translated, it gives CASSLLGNQP. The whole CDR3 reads CASSLLGNQPQHF.

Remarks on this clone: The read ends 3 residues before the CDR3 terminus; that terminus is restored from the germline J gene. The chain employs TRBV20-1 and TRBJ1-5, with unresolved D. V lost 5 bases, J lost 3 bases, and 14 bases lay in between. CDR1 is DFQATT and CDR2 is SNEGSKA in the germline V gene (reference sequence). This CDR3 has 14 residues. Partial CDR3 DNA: TGCAGTGCTTCCAACGGCAGGAACAATCAGCCC. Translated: CSASNGRNNQP. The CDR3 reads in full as CSASNGRNNQPQHF.

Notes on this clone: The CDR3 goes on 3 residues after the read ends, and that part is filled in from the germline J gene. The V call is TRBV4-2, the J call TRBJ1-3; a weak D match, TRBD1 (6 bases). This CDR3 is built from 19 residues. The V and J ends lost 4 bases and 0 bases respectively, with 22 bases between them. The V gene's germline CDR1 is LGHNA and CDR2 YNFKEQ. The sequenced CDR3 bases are TGTGCCAGCAGCCGAATACCTAAGACCTGGGGACACTCTGGAAACACC. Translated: CASSRIPKTWGHSGNT. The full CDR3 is CASSRIPKTWGHSGNTIYF.

The part of the CDR3 DNA that was read is TGCGCCAGCACTTCGGGTCGGAAA. This sequence encodes CASTSGRK. The CDR3 in full is CASTSGRKAFF. V and J are TRBV10-2 and TRBJ1-1; D is uncertain. The read ends 3 residues early relative to the CDR3; the germline J gene fills the gap. The CDR3 runs to 11 residues. CDR1 is WSHSY and CDR2 is SAAADI in the germline V gene.

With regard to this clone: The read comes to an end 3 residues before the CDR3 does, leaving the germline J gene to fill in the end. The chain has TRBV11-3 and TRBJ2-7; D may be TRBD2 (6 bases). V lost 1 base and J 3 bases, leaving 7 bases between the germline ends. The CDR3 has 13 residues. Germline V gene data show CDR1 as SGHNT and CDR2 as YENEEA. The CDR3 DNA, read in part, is TGTGCCAGCAGCTTAGTGGAGGGCTACGAG. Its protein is CASSLVEGYE. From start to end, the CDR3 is CASSLVEGYEQYF.

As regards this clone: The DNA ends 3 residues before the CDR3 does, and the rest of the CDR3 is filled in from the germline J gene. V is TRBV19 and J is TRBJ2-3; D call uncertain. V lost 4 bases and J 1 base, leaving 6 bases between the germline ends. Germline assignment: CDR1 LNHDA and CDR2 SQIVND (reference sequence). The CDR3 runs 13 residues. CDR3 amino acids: CASSKLGTDTQYF. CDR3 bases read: TGTGCCAGTAGTAAATTAGGCACAGATACG.

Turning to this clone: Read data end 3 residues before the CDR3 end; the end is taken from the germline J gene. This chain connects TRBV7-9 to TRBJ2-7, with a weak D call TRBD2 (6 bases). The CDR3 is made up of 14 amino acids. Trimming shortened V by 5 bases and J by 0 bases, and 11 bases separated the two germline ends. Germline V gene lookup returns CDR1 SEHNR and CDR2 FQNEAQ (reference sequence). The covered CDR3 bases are TGTGCCAGCAGCCAGGCGGGAAGCTCCTACGAG. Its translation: CASSQAGSSYE. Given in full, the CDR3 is CASSQAGSSYEQYF.

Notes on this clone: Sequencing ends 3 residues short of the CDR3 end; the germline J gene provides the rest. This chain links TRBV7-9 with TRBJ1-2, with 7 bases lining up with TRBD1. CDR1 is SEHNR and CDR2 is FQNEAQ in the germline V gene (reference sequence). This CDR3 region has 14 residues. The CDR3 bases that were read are TGTGCCACCGAAACAAAACGGGACAGCTACGAC. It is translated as CATETKRDSYD. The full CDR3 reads CATETKRDSYDYTF.

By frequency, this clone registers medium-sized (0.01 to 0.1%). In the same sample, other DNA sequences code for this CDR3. CDR3 residues: CASSPTGDGYNEQFF. CDR3 bases read: TGTGCCAGCTCACCGACAGGAGATGGCTACAATGAG. The rearrangement links TRBV18 to TRBJ2-1; D might be TRBD1 (6 bases). The read ends 3 residues shy of where the CDR3 ends; the end is completed using the germline J gene. CDR1 is KGHSH, CDR2 LQKENI, per germline. The CDR3 sequence is 15 residues long. The V and J ends lost 3 bases and 3 bases respectively, with 12 bases between them. The full variable domain, rest sourced from reference TRBV18 and TRBJ2-1, is NAGVMQNPRHLVRRRGQEARLRCSPMKGHSHVYWYRQLPEEGLKFMVYLQKENIIDESGMPKERFSAEFPKEGPSILRIQQVVRGDSAAYFCASSPTGDGYNEQFFGPGTRLTVL.

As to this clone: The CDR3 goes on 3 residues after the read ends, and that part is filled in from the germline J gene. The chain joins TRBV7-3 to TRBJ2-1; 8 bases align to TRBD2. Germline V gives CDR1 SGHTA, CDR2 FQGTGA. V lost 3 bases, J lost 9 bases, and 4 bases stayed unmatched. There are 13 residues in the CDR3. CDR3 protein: CASSFGAGVEQFF. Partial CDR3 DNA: TGTGCCAGCAGCTTTGGAGCGGGAGTTGAG.